This T cell receptor (beta chain) was observed in a study of OX40 agonist ivuxolimab in advanced cancers. Study-wide findings and caveats: On average, CD8+ T cells showed a greater number of expanded clones than CD4+.

Clones were sequenced by immunoSEQ multiplex PCR, and TCRdb holds only the in-frame ones, with some missing. The repertoire consists of 65,000 to 95,000 clones, with roughly 90% occurring once and the leading ten covering about 9%. The germline V gene has CDR1 MDHEN and CDR2 SYDVKM. V lost 3 bases and J 1 base, leaving 1 base between the germline ends. The CDR3 has 12 residues. A few counts support this clone. The antigen is unknown. The starting material was CD4+ or CD8+ T cells sorted from blood, obtained in a trial of the OX40 agonist ivuxolimab. The TCR comes from an adult with an advanced solid tumor such as melanoma, head and neck, liver or kidney cancer. V gene TRBV28 combines with J gene TRBJ1-5; D remains ambiguous. CDR3 coding DNA: TGTGCCAGCAGTTTCAGCAATCAGCCCCAGCATTTT. Its protein product is CASSFSNQPQHF.